This entry is about one T cell receptor (beta chain). No cognate antigen has been identified for it. Per-base qualities were not stored, and no clone one base away is much larger. Reading from cysteine to phenylalanine, the CDR3 counts 13 amino acids. The only DNA kept is the CDR3, 39 bases in frame from the first base. The germline ends are 8 bases apart after V is trimmed by 2 bases and J by 4 bases. The germline V gene (reference sequence) provides CDR1 LGHDT and CDR2 YNNKEL. This sample is part of a study of T cell responses to AZD1222 COVID-19 vaccine (dated by TCRdb to 2020 to 2023). Some background on the complete study: TCR sequencing was performed for approximately 240 trial participants, of whom around 200 were given two doses of AZD1222 and around 26 were given two doses of MenACWY control vaccine. Trial participants were enrolled by age into subgroups of 18-55, 56-69 and 70-plus years, and about 150, 27 and 61 TCR-sequenced participants, respectively, were included in these subgroups. Paper-wide results and their limitations: The 56-69-year group was small, and its depth increase did not reach significance, likely because of low power. No day 14 peak-response samples were available, so repertoires were characterized only after the peak T cell response. After two AZD1222 doses, spike-specific TCR breadth and depth were significantly higher than at day 0 and than in MenACWY recipients. Conclusions about previously exposed vaccinees are limited because only six or seven AZD1222 recipients were SARS-CoV-2 seropositive at baseline. Nearly half of unique spike-specific TCRs reportedly recognized epitopes outside regions mutated in the B.1.351 and B.1.1.7 variants. Participants were mostly white British, with more females than males. The authors suggested clonal diversity may have been underestimated. The whole spike protein was spanned by vaccine-associated CD4 TCRs, and dominant responses were seen in regions 160-218 and 743-854.

The CDR3 regions of human TCRbeta chains were analyzed by immunosequencing. In the authors' own workflow: Repertoire TCRs were matched against a reference library of SARS-CoV-2-specific TCRs generated with the MIRA antigen-specificity platform. Breadth was defined as the fraction of unique TCRs that were SARS-CoV-2-associated. Depth was defined as the fraction of total T cells that were SARS-CoV-2-associated. Using the MIRA data, each spike-specific TCR was mapped to the spike region that the TCR reacts to and placed in a CD4 or CD8 class. Log10-transformed breadth and depth values were compared by one-way ANOVA with Sidak's multiple comparisons tests. The clones in this table, taken by TCRdb from immuneACCESS, are in-frame only. Not every clone is retained; where verified, under half of the shortfall comes from an unresolved V gene, and the cause of the rest is unknown. V and J calls and clone size are copied from that table; D and trimming were computed from the DNA. This sample has about 80,000 clones in its table, and around 85% of those were observed once. The ten biggest clones cover roughly 3.6% of the sample.

The intended sense of this specimen's time point label: about 28 days (+/-7) after the second vaccine dose. AZD1222 recipients given second doses at about 4 weeks or at about 12 weeks were pooled, since spike-specific TCR depth and breadth were not found to differ between the two schedules. The vaccinee samples were drawn from two UK trials, COV001 and COV002, one of which was a single-blind randomized controlled phase 2/3 trial testing AZD1222 (ChAdOx1 nCoV-19) in healthy adults. For TCRbeta chain sequencing, PBMC samples from trial participants were taken at day 0 and at day 28 after the second dose.

The chain couples TRBV3-1 (or the pseudogene TRBV3-2) to TRBJ1-2; the D gene is unclear. The sequencing here drew on peripheral blood, taken 28 days after the second AZD1222 dose. This clonotype originated in an adult who received the AZD1222 COVID-19 vaccine. The DNA sequence follows: TGTGCCAGCAGCCAAAAAATCGGCTATGGCTACACCTTC. This codes for CASSQKIGYGYTF.